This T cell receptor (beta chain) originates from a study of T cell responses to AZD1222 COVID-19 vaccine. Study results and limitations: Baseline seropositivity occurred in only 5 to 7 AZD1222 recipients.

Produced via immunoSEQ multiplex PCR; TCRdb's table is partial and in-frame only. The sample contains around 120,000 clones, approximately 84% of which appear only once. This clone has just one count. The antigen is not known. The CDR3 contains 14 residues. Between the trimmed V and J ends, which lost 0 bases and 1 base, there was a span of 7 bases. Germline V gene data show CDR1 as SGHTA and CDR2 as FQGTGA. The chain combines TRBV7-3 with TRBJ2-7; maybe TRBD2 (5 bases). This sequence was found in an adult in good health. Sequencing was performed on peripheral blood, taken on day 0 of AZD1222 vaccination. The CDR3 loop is CASSLTRGSYEQYF. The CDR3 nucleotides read TGTGCCAGCAGCTTAACCCGCGGGTCCTACGAGCAGTACTTC. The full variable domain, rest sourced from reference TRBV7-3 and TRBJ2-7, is GAGVSQTPSNKVTEKGKYVELRCDPISGHTALYWYRQSLGQGPEFLIYFQGTGAADDSGLPNDRFFAVRPEGSVSTLKIQRTERGDSAVYLCASSLTRGSYEQYFGPGTRLTVT.